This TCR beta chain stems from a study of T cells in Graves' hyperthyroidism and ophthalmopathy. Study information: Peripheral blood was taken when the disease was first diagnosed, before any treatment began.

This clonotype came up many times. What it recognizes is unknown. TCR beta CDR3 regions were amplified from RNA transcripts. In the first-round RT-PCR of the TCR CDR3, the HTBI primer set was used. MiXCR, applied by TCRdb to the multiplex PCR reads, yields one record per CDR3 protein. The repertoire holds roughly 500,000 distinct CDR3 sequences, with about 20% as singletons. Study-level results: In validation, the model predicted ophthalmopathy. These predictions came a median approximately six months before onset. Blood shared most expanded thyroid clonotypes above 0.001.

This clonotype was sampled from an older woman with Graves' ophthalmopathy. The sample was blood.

CDR3 sequence reads: CASSSGGPPYEQYF. The CDR3 DNA sequence: TGTGCCAGCAGTTCGGGGGGCCCCCCCTACGAGCAGTACTTC. V gene TRBV6-1 combines with J gene TRBJ2-7; TRBD2 is a possible D gene (7 bases). Germline values: CDR1 MNHNS, CDR2 SASEGT. CDR3 length: 14 residues. Trimming stripped 5 bases from V and 2 bases from J, with 13 bases between.